Listed below are T cell receptor beta chains from one sample, sequenced in a study of blood T cells in healthy people across ages. MiXCR, run by TCRdb on the 5' RACE reads, gives a single entry per CDR3 protein. The sample yields hundreds of thousands of distinct CDR3 sequences, about 21% seen once. The sample consisted of blood. These receptors all stem from a man aged 65 to 79 in good health. CDR3s include the opening cysteine and the closing phenylalanine or tryptophan.

J,V,CDR3
TRBJ2-7,TRBV2,CASTGSGRAYEQYF
TRBJ2-5,TRBV7-2,CASSFQRGPQETQYF
TRBJ1-4,TRBV5-1,CASSLGGSTNEKLFF
TRBJ2-1,TRBV20-1,CSPFQMGSNEQFF
TRBJ1-4,TRBV5-5,CASSIVIATNEKLFF
TRBJ2-1,TRBV2,CASTGRLIYNEQFF
TRBJ2-5,TRBV3-1,CASSQEGVGGFVGYF
TRBJ1-1,TRBV5-1,CASRHSGNTEAFF
TRBJ2-7,TRBV15,CATSRDKTSGRAEQYF
TRBJ1-1,TRBV15,CATSTSGTGAKGAFF
TRBJ2-2,TRBV7-7,CASSYTGNTGELFF
TRBJ2-7,TRBV14,CASSTSGRGYEQYF
TRBJ2-4,TRBV19,CASSPFAGDIQYF
TRBJ2-5,TRBV7-2,CASSLYGQETQYF